These 5 T cell receptor beta chains were sequenced from one sample in a study of CD8 T cells in ankylosing spondylitis. In TCRdb, the 5' RACE reads were re-called with MiXCR into one record per CDR3 protein. This table holds 250,000 to 350,000 distinct CDR3 sequences, 15% to 25% found once. Sequences were obtained from blood, either unsorted or a sorted T cell fraction (not recorded which). All receptors derive from a male donor with ankylosing spondylitis or in good health (not recorded which).

The chain recombines TRBV29-1 with TRBJ1-1; tentative D call: TRBD1 (5 bases). Trimming cost V 6 bases and J 1 base, with 18 bases left between them. Germline CDR1 is SQVTM and CDR2 is ANQGSEA. The CDR3 has 15 amino acids. The CDR3 region is CSVLPLDSRNTEAFF. CDR3 bases: TGCAGCGTCCTGCCCCTAGACAGCCGGAACACTGAAGCTTTCTTT.

This clonotype showed up just a few times. The chain recombines TRBV10-2 with TRBJ2-6; D may be TRBD1 or TRBD2 (5 bases each). This CDR3 spans 17 amino acids. Germline V lookup: CDR1 WSHSY, CDR2 SAAADI. V lost 5 bases to trimming and J lost 0 bases, with 14 bases between them. The CDR3 protein is CASSRGPRASGANVLTF. CDR3 nucleotide sequence: TGCGCCAGCAGTAGGGGACCCCGGGCCTCTGGGGCCAACGTCCTGACTTTC.

This clonotype was counted only a few times. The gene calls are TRBV3-1 and TRBJ2-1; TRBD2 aligns across 10 bases. Trimming at V came to 5 bases and at J to 9 bases, leaving 10 bases not matched to a gene. The CDR3 runs to 15 residues. Germline V gene lookup returns CDR1 LGHDT and CDR2 YNNKEL (reference sequence). CDR3 in DNA: TGTGCCAGCAGCAAGGGGCTAGCGGGAGAGGGTGAGCAGTTCTTC. Its translation is CASSKGLAGEGEQFF.

V gene TRBV30 combines with J gene TRBJ2-1; TRBD2 might be the D (5 bases). CDR1 is GTSNPN and CDR2 is SVGIG in the germline V gene (reference sequence). This CDR3 is built from 14 residues. Trimming took off 1 base at V and 8 bases at J, with 15 bases between the two ends. The CDR3 region has the DNA TGTGCCTGGAGTGGCGGACTGGGTTCGGATGAGCAGTTCTTC. Encoded protein: CAWSGGLGSDEQFF.

This clonotype was recorded a few times. The rearrangement joins TRBV6-5 to TRBJ2-7; 15 bases are a match to TRBD2. This CDR3 comprises 19 residues. Germline CDR1 and CDR2: MNHEY and SVGAGI. The V and J ends lost 4 bases and 0 bases, in that order; junction bases with no gene match: 10. As DNA, the CDR3 is TGTGCCAGCAGTTCCCCGGGACTAGCGGGGGGAACTAGCTCCTACGAGCAGTACGTC. It translates to CASSSPGLAGGTSSYEQYV.